Included here is one T cell receptor (beta chain) sequence, with context. The antigen remains unidentified. The data stem from a study of CD8 T cells in ankylosing spondylitis. Findings and limits, study-wide: What seemed typical of ankylosing spondylitis blood was a TCR beta motif built from roughly eight highly homologous variants. CD8+ disease-linked clones were present at relatively low frequencies in blood.

The V gene's germline CDR1 is SGHDT and CDR2 YYEEEE. With 4 bases removed from V and 5 bases from J, the gap between germline ends came to 19 bases. The CDR3 runs 16 residues. TCRdb re-called the 5' RACE reads with MiXCR, one entry per CDR3 protein. The sample consists of about 160,000 distinct CDR3 sequences, 44% of them appearing once. The sample taken for sequencing was synovial fluid, either unsorted or a sorted T cell fraction (not recorded which). The receptor was isolated from a male donor with ankylosing spondylitis. V and J are TRBV5-6 and TRBJ2-1; D is possibly TRBD1 (5 bases). The CDR3, as DNA: TGTGCCAGCAGCCCGCTCTCTATGACAGTAAACAATGAGCAGTTCTTC. It is translated as CASSPLSMTVNNEQFF. Filled out from reference TRBV5-6 and TRBJ2-1, the complete variable domain reads DAGVTQSPTHLIKTRGQQVTLRCSPKSGHDTVSWYQQALGQGPQFIFQYYEEEERQRGNFPDRFSGHQFPNYSSELNVNALLLGDSALYLCASSPLSMTVNNEQFFGPGTRLTVL.